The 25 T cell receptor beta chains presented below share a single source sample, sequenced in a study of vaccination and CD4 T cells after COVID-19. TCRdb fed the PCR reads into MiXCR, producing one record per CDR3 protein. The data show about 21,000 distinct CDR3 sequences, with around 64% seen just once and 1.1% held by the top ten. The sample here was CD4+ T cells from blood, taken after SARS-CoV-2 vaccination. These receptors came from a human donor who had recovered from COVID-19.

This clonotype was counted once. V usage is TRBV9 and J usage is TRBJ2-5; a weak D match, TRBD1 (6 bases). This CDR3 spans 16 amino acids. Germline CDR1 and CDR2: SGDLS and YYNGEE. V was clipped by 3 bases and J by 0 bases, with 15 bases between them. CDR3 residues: CASSGRDTWYQETQYF. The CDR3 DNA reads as TGTGCCAGCAGCGGACGGGACACCTGGTACCAAGAGACCCAGTACTTC.

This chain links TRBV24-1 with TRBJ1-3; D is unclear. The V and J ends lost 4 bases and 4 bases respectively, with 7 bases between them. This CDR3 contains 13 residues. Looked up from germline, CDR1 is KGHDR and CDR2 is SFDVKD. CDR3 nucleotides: TGTGCCACCAGTGAGCCCGGGGGAAACACCATATATTTT. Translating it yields CATSEPGGNTIYF.

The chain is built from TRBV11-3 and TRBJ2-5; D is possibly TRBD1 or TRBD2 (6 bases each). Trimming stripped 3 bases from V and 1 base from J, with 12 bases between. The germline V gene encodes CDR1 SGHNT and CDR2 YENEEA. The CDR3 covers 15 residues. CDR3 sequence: CASSFRGGGQETQYF. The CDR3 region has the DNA TGTGCCAGCAGCTTTCGAGGAGGGGGCCAAGAGACCCAGTACTTC.

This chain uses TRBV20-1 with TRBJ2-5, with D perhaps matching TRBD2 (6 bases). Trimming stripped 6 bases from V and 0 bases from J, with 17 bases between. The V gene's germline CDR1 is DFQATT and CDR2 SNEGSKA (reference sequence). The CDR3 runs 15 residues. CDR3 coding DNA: TGCAGTGCAATCAATAAGCGGGCAAACCAAGAGACCCAGTACTTC. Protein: CSAINKRANQETQYF.

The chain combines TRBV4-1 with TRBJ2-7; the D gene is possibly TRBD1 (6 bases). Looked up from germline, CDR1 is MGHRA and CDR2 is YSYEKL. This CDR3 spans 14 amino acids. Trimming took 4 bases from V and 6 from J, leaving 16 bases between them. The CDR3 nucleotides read TGCGCCAGCAGCCTAGGACAGATTCGTTTCGAGCAGTACTTC. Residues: CASSLGQIRFEQYF.

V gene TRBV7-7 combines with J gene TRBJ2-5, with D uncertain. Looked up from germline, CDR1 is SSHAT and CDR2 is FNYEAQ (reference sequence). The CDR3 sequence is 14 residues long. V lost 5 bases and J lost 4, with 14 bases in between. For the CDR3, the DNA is TGTGCCAGCAGCCCACGGACCACCCCAGAGACCCAGTACTTC. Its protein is CASSPRTTPETQYF. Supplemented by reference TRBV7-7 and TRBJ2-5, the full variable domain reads GAGVSQSPRYKVTKRGQDVTLRCDPISSHATLYWYQQALGQGPEFLTYFNYEAQPDKSGLPSDRFSAERPEGSISTLTIQRTEQRDSAMYRCASSPRTTPETQYFGPGTRLLVL.

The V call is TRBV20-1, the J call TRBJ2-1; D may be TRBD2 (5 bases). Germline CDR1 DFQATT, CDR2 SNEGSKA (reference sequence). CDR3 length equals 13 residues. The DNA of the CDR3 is TGCAGGGCGCAGCGGAGCTCCTACAATGAGCAGTTCTTC. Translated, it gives CRAQRSSYNEQFF.

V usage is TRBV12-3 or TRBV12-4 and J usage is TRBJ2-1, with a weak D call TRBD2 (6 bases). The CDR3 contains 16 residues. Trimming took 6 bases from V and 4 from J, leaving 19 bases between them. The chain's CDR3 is CASSVGLPNLYNEQFF. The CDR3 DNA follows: TGTGCCAGCAGCGTCGGACTACCAAATCTTTACAATGAGCAGTTCTTC.

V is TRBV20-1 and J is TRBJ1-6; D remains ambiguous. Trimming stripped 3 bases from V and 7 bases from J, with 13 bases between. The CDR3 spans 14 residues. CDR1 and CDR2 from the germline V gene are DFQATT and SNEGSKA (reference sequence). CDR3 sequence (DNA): TGCAGTGCTAGTCGGTTGGGCGAGAATTCACCCCTCCACTTT. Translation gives CSASRLGENSPLHF.

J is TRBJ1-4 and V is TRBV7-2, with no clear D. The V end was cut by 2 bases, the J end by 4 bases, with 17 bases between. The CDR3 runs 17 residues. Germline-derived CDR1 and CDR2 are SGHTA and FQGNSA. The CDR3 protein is CASSLRFGSSFNEKLFF. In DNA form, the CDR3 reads TGTGCCAGCAGCTTACGATTCGGCAGCTCGTTTAATGAAAAACTGTTTTTT.

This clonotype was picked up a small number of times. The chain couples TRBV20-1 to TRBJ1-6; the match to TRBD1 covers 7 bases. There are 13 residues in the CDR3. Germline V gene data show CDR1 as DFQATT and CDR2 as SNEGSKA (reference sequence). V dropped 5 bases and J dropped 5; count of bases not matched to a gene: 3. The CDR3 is CSAPGQNNSPLHF. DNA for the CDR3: TGCAGTGCTCCGGGACAGAATAATTCACCCCTCCACTTT.

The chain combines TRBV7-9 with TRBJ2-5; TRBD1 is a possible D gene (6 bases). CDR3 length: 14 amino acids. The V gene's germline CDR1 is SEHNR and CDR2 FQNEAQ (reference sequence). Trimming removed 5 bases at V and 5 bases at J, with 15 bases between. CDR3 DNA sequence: TGTGCCAGCAGCCCTCTACAGGGCGGGGAGACCCAGTACTTC. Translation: CASSPLQGGETQYF. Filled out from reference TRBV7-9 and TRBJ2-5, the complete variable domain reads DTGVSQNPRHKITKRGQNVTFRCDPISEHNRLYWYRQTLGQGPEFLTYFQNEAQLEKSRLLSDRFSAERPKGSFSTLEIQRTEQGDSAMYLCASSPLQGGETQYFGPGTRLLVL.

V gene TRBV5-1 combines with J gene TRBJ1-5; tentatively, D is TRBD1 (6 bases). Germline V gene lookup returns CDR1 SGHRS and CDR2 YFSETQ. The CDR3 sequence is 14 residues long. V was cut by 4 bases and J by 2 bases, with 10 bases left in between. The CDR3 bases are TGCGCCAGCAGCGAACAGGGAGGCAATCAGCCCCAGCATTTT. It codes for CASSEQGGNQPQHF.

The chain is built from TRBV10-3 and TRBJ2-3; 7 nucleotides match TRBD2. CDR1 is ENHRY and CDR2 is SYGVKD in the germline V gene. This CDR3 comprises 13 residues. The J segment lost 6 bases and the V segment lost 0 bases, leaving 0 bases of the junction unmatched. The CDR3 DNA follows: TGTGCCATCAGTGAGTCCGGGAGGGATACGCAGTATTTT. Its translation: CAISESGRDTQYF.

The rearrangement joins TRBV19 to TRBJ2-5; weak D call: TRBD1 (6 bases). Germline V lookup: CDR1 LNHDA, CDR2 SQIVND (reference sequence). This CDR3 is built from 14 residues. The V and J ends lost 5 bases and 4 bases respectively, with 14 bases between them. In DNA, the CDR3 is TGTGCCAGTAGTTCCCGGACAGATACAGAGACCCAGTACTTC. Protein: CASSSRTDTETQYF. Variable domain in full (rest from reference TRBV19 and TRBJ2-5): DGGITQSPKYLFRKEGQNVTLSCEQNLNHDAMYWYRQDPGQGLRLIYYSQIVNDFQKGDIAEGYSVSREKKESFPLTVTSAQKNPTAFYLCASSSRTDTETQYFGPGTRLLVL.

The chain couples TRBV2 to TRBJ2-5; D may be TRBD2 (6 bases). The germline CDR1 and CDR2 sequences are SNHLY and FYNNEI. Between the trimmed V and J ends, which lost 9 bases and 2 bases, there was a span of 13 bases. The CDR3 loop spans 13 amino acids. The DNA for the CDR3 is TGTGCCAGTTGGGGACGGGGGCAAGAGACCCAGTACTTC. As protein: CASWGRGQETQYF.

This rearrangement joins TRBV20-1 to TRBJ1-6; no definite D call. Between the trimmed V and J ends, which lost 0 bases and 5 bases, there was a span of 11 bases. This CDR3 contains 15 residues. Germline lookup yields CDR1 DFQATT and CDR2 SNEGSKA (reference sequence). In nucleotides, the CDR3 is TGCAGTGCTAGAGATGAGCAGATAGATAATTCACCCCTCCACTTT. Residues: CSARDEQIDNSPLHF.

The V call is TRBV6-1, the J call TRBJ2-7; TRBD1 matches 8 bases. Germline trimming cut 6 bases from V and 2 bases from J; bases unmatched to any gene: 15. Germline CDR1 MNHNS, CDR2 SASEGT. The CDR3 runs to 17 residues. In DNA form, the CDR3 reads TGTGCCAGCAGAAAATATCGGACCCCAGGGGGCCCCTACGAGCAGTACTTC. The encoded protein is CASRKYRTPGGPYEQYF.

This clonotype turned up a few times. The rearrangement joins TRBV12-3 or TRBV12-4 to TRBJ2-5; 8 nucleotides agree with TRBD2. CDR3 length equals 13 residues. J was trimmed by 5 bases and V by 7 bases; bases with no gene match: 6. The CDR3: CASTRRGGETQYF. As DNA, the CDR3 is TGTGCCAGCACCCGACGGGGGGGGGAGACCCAGTACTTC.

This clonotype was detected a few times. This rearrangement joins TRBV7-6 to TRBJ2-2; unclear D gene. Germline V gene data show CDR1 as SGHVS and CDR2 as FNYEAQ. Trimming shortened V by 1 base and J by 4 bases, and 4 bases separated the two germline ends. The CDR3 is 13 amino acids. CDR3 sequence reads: CASSLDATGELFF. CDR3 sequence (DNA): TGTGCCAGCAGCTTAGACGCCACCGGGGAGCTGTTTTTT.

CDR3 DNA: TGTGCCAGCAGTGAAGACACCTATGGCTACACCTTC. Protein product: CASSEDTYGYTF. The rearrangement uses TRBV6-1 and TRBJ1-2; no firm D call. The ends were cut back, 1 base at V and 4 bases at J, with 4 bases in the middle. Per germline, CDR1 MNHNS and CDR2 SASEGT. The CDR3 runs 12 residues.

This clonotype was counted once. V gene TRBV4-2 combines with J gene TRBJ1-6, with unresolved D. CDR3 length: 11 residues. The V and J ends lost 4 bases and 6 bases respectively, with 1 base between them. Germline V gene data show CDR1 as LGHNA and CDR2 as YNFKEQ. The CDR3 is CASSRNSPLHF. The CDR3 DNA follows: TGTGCCAGCAGCCGTAATTCACCCCTCCACTTT.

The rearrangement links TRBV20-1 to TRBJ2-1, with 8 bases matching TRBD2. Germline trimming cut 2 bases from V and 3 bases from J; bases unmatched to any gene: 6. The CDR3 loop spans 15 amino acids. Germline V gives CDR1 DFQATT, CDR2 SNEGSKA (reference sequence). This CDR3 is CSARTGGADYNEQFF. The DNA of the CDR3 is TGCAGTGCTAGAACCGGGGGGGCGGACTACAATGAGCAGTTCTTC.

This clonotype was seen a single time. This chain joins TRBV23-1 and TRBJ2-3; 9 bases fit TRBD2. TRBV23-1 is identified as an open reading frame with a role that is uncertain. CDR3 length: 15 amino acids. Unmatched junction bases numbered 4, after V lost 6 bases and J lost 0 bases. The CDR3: CASSQTSGSTDTQYF. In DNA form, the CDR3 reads TGCGCCAGCAGCCAAACTAGCGGGAGCACAGATACGCAGTATTTT.

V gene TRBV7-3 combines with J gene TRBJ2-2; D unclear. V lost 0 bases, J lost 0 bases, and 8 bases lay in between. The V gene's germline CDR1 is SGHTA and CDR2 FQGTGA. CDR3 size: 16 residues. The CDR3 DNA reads TGTGCCAGCAGCTTAACCCCCTCTACGAACACCGGGGAGCTGTTTTTT. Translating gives CASSLTPSTNTGELFF.